Listed below are T cell receptor beta chains from one sample, sequenced in a study of STAT3 mutations in large granular lymphocyte leukemia. The repertoire was sequenced with immunoSEQ multiplex PCR; TCRdb's copy has only in-frame clones and lacks some. The sample lists 9,500 to 12,000 clones, about 85% occurring once. Sequencing was carried out using peripheral blood mononuclear cells. Receptor source: a man older than 75 with T-cell large granular lymphocyte leukemia. Some clones in this sample may be carry-over from other donors' samples. Both conserved end residues are trimmed from each CDR3. Each record gives: CDR3 length, V gene, CDR3 protein.

len: 10; v_gene: TRBV2; CDR3aa: ASSQGGTEAF
len: 14; v_gene: TRBV4-3; CDR3aa: ASSQDLADLNYGYT
len: 12; v_gene: TRBV28; CDR3aa: ASSLGGTGNTIY
len: 11; v_gene: TRBV29-1; CDR3aa: SVDGAPDEKLF
len: 15; v_gene: TRBV5-4; CDR3aa: ASSLVGGGANTGELF
len: 13; v_gene: TRBV6-6; CDR3aa: ASSAVRGPSYEQY
len: 11; v_gene: TRBV5-5; CDR3aa: ASRRDNRQPQH
len: 13; v_gene: TRBV9; CDR3aa: ASSGGQGAGETQY
len: 11; v_gene: TRBV19; CDR3aa: ASSSMGTGGLT
len: 9; v_gene: TRBV20-1; CDR3aa: SATRGNEQF
len: 12; v_gene: TRBV27; CDR3aa: ASSPQISSSPIY
len: 12; v_gene: TRBV4-3; CDR3aa: ASSRERMGYEQY
len: 13; v_gene: TRBV5-1; CDR3aa: ASSLEGGGIYEQY
len: 12; v_gene: TRBV11-2; CDR3aa: ASSFQRGGFEQY
len: 13; v_gene: TRBV6-5; CDR3aa: ASSYQAGLVSPLH
len: 13; v_gene: TRBV7-9; CDR3aa: ASSKGTGVNQPQH
len: 10; v_gene: TRBV5-1; CDR3aa: ASSFWGDEAF
len: 14; v_gene: TRBV15; CDR3aa: ATSRDPPASGETQY
len: 11; v_gene: TRBV29-1; CDR3aa: SGRGWGTGELF
len: 12; v_gene: TRBV6-5; CDR3aa: ASSPQRRNTEAF
len: 14; v_gene: TRBV5-1; CDR3aa: ASSLYPRGGTGELF
len: 15; v_gene: TRBV7-2; CDR3aa: ASIPRGGAGSTDTQY
len: 12; v_gene: TRBV11-2; CDR3aa: ASSLAVRNSPLH
len: 17; v_gene: TRBV4-1; CDR3aa: ASSQDLGGGAGSNQPQH
len: 16; v_gene: TRBV5-6; CDR3aa: ASSLAGRAHSGANVLT
len: 13; v_gene: TRBV12-5; CDR3aa: ASGGDRVVGNGYT
len: 11; v_gene: TRBV6-5; CDR3aa: ASSLSQGYEQY